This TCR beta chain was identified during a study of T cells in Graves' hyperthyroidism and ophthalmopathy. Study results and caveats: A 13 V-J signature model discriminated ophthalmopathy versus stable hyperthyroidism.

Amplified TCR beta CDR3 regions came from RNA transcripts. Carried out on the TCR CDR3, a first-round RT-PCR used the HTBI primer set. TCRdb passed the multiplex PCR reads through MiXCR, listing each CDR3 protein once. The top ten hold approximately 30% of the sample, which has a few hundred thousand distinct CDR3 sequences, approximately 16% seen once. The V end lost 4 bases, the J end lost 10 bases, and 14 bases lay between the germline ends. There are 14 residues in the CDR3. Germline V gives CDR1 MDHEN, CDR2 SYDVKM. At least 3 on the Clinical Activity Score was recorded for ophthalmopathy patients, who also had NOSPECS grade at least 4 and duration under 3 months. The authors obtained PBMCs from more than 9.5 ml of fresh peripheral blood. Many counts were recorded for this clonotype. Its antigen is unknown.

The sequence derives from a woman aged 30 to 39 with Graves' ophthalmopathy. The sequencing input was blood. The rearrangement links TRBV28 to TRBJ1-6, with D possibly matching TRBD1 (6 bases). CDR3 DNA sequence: TGTGCCAGCAGTTCTACAGGGTTTCAGTCACCCCTCCACTTT. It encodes CASSSTGFQSPLHF.